A selection of T cell receptor beta chains follows, all from one sample in a study of T cells after yellow fever vaccination. TCRdb re-analysed the 5' RACE reads in MiXCR, keeping a single row per CDR3 protein. Of more than 350,000 distinct CDR3 sequences in the sample, 11% were seen once. The specimen comprised PBMCs, sampled on the day of the first yellow fever vaccination. These receptors were obtained from a man younger than 35 who received the YFV17D yellow fever vaccine. Both conserved end residues are part of each CDR3. Each record gives: V gene, D gene, clone size, J gene, CDR3 protein, CDR3 DNA. A D gene is named only where the DNA matches it firmly. Expanded clones get a size class; other rows say once, few or many, or leave the size out.

v_gene: TRBV7-3
d_gene: -
abundance: -
j_gene: TRBJ2-3
CDR3aa: CASSLIKDGDSTDTQYF
CDR3nt: TGTGCCAGCAGCTTAATTAAGGACGGTGACTCCACAGATACGCAGTATTTT

v_gene: TRBV7-7
d_gene: TRBD1
abundance: -
j_gene: TRBJ2-5
CDR3aa: CASSLEDRVGTQYF
CDR3nt: TGTGCCAGCAGCTTGGAGGACAGGGTTGGGACCCAGTACTTC

v_gene: TRBV5-1
d_gene: -
abundance: -
j_gene: TRBJ1-1
CDR3aa: CASSLQDVRTEAFF
CDR3nt: TGCGCCAGCAGCTTGCAGGATGTGCGCACTGAAGCTTTCTTT

v_gene: TRBV12-3/TRBV12-4
d_gene: -
abundance: -
j_gene: TRBJ2-1
CDR3aa: CASSLGRVSLLGNEQFF
CDR3nt: TGTGCCAGCAGTTTAGGGCGTGTCTCCCTCCTTGGGAATGAGCAGTTCTTC

v_gene: TRBV7-9
d_gene: TRBD2
abundance: few
j_gene: TRBJ2-7
CDR3aa: CASSFGTSGFYEQYF
CDR3nt: TGTGCCAGCAGCTTCGGGACTAGCGGTTTTTACGAGCAGTACTTC

v_gene: TRBV20-1
d_gene: TRBD2
abundance: few
j_gene: TRBJ2-1
CDR3aa: CSATTQRGSYNEQFF
CDR3nt: TGCAGTGCTACCACGCAGCGGGGGTCCTACAATGAGCAGTTCTTC

v_gene: TRBV5-6
d_gene: -
abundance: -
j_gene: TRBJ2-1
CDR3aa: CARGPGGRHNEQFF
CDR3nt: TGTGCCAGGGGCCCCGGGGGACGGCACAATGAGCAGTTCTTC

v_gene: TRBV6-1
d_gene: -
abundance: -
j_gene: TRBJ2-5
CDR3aa: CASTLSGTSKETQYF
CDR3nt: TGTGCCAGCACCCTGTCGGGGACCAGTAAAGAGACCCAGTACTTC

v_gene: TRBV27
d_gene: TRBD2
abundance: few
j_gene: TRBJ2-3
CDR3aa: CASGEVRTSFTDTQYF
CDR3nt: TGTGCCAGTGGGGAGGTCCGGACTAGCTTCACAGATACGCAGTATTTT

v_gene: TRBV7-9
d_gene: -
abundance: few
j_gene: TRBJ2-2
CDR3aa: CASSLAGSNTGELFF
CDR3nt: TGTGCCAGCAGCTTAGCGGGAAGCAACACCGGGGAGCTGTTTTTT

v_gene: TRBV20-1
d_gene: -
abundance: few
j_gene: TRBJ1-4
CDR3aa: CSARPHRPTNEKLFF
CDR3nt: TGCAGTGCCAGACCCCACAGACCAACTAATGAAAAACTGTTTTTT

v_gene: TRBV9
d_gene: TRBD1
abundance: -
j_gene: TRBJ2-1
CDR3aa: CASSVRDRDYNEQFF
CDR3nt: TGTGCCAGCAGCGTTAGGGACAGGGATTACAATGAGCAGTTCTTC

v_gene: TRBV6-1
d_gene: TRBD1
abundance: -
j_gene: TRBJ2-1
CDR3aa: CAGRRTGVSYNEQFF
CDR3nt: TGTGCCGGCAGACGTACAGGGGTCTCCTACAATGAGCAGTTCTTC

v_gene: TRBV28
d_gene: -
abundance: few
j_gene: TRBJ1-5
CDR3aa: CASSFPRDQRANQPQHF
CDR3nt: TGTGCCAGCAGTTTCCCTCGGGACCAAAGGGCAAATCAGCCCCAGCATTTT

v_gene: TRBV6-5
d_gene: -
abundance: few
j_gene: TRBJ1-6
CDR3aa: CASTRAPAGTPLHF
CDR3nt: TGTGCCAGCACTCGAGCCCCCGCAGGAACACCCCTCCACTTT

v_gene: TRBV3-1
d_gene: TRBD1
abundance: few
j_gene: TRBJ1-5
CDR3aa: CASSPHPTGTEQPQHF
CDR3nt: TGTGCCAGCAGCCCCCACCCGACAGGGACCGAGCAGCCCCAGCATTTT

v_gene: TRBV5-1
d_gene: -
abundance: many
j_gene: TRBJ2-1
CDR3aa: CASRGTGYNEQFF
CDR3nt: TGCGCCAGCAGAGGAACAGGGTACAATGAGCAGTTCTTC